This record covers a single T cell receptor (beta chain). This receptor's antigen is unknown. Per-nucleotide qualities are absent, and no much larger clonotype sits a single base away. The time point label on this specimen signifies: baseline before first vaccination. The vaccinee samples were drawn from two UK trials, COV001 and COV002, one of which was a single-blind randomized controlled phase 2/3 trial testing AZD1222 (ChAdOx1 nCoV-19) in healthy adults. Trial participant PBMC samples were collected at day 0 and day 28 after the second dose for TCRbeta chain sequencing. The CDR3 regions of human TCRbeta chains were subjected to immunosequencing. As for the authors' bioinformatics: Repertoire TCRs were matched against a reference library of SARS-CoV-2-specific TCRs generated with the MIRA antigen-specificity platform. Breadth meant the fraction of unique TCRs that were SARS-CoV-2-associated, whereas depth meant the fraction of total T cells that were SARS-CoV-2-associated. Each spike-specific TCR was assigned to its reactive spike region and to a CD4 or CD8 class using the MIRA data. Log10-transformed breadth and depth values were compared by one-way ANOVA with Sidak's multiple comparisons tests. Drawn from immuneACCESS, this table holds only the in-frame rearrangements with V and J called that TCRdb kept. Clones are partly lost; checked studies trace under half to an unresolved V gene and leave the rest unexplained. Clone size and V and J calls were adopted from that table, with D and trimming inferred from the DNA. This sample holds approximately 46,000 clones; 65% to 80% were observed only once. The ten most abundant clones make up roughly 6.6% of the sample.

This sample is part of a study of T cell responses to AZD1222 COVID-19 vaccine (dated by TCRdb to about 2021). Regarding the complete study: AZD1222 recipients whose second dose came at about 4 weeks and those whose second dose came at about 12 weeks were combined into one group, since spike-specific TCR depth and breadth did not differ between the two schedules. TCR sequencing was performed for about 240 trial participants, of whom 200 to 210 were given two doses of AZD1222 and around 25 were given two doses of MenACWY control vaccine. Trial participants were enrolled into age subgroups of 18-55, 56-69 and 70-plus years, which contained approximately 150, 28 and 58 TCR-sequenced participants, respectively.

Broader findings and caveats from the paper: Epitopes outside the regions mutated in the B.1.351 and B.1.1.7 variants were reportedly recognized by nearly half of the unique spike-specific TCRs. Conclusions about previously exposed vaccinees are limited, since just a handful of AZD1222 recipients were seropositive for SARS-CoV-2 at baseline. Because no samples from the day 14 peak response were available, repertoires could be characterized only after the peak T cell response. The 56-69-year group was small, and its depth increase did not reach significance, likely because of low power. After two AZD1222 doses, both the breadth and the depth of spike-specific TCRs were significantly higher than at day 0 and than in MenACWY recipients. CD4 TCRs associated with the vaccine covered the entire spike protein, and the dominant responses were in regions 160-218 and 743-854. Participants were mostly white British and included more females than males, and it was suggested by the authors that clonal diversity may have been underestimated.

From cysteine to valine, the CDR3 is 14 amino acids long. Only CDR3 DNA is held: 42 bases, read in frame from base 1. V is reduced by 0 bases and J by 2 bases, leaving a spacing of 8 bases between them. Based on the germline V gene (reference sequence), the CDR1 and CDR2 sequences are LNHNV and YYDKDF. The receptor chain draws on TRBV15 and TRBJ2-7; the best D guess is TRBD2, with 5 bases matching. This TCR derives from an adult in good health. Specimen: peripheral blood, collected on day 0 of AZD1222 vaccination. The nucleotides are TGTGCCACCAGCAGAGATGGACTTCCCTACGAGCAGTACGTC. The resulting protein is CATSRDGLPYEQYV.